One T cell receptor beta chain is described in this entry. This clone came up once. Its antigen target is currently unknown. Base qualities were left out, and no much larger clone turns up one base away. The library was obtained by the immunoSEQ multiplex PCR assay. The table comes from immuneACCESS by way of TCRdb, which keeps in-frame sequences with V and J called. Part of the clones is missing from these tables; in studies checked, under half for an unresolved V gene and the rest for unknown reasons. The sample records fewer than 50,000 clones, about 94% of which are singletons. The top ten clonotypes cover roughly 8.1% of the sample. Spanning cysteine to phenylalanine, the CDR3 consists of 14 amino acids. The read is trimmed to its CDR3 DNA, 42 bases read in frame from base 1. The germline V gene encodes CDR1 LGHNA and CDR2 YSLEER. Deletion took 0 bases off V and 6 bases off J, with a span of 12 bases between the germline ends.

This sample stems from a study of T cell changes during pregnancy in multiple sclerosis (dated by TCRdb to the late 2010s). General notes on the study: The study looked at changes in the T cell repertoire across pregnancy in women with multiple sclerosis.

Source: CD8+ T cells from peripheral blood mononuclear cells, taken in the third trimester of pregnancy. This chain joins TRBV4-3 to TRBJ2-7; a weak D assignment points to TRBD1 (5 bases agree). This receptor was identified in a female donor with multiple sclerosis, enrolled in a pregnancy study. CDR3 region: CASSQDYGAREQYF. The nucleotide sequence reads as follows: TGCGCCAGCAGCCAAGATTATGGGGCCCGCGAGCAGTACTTC.